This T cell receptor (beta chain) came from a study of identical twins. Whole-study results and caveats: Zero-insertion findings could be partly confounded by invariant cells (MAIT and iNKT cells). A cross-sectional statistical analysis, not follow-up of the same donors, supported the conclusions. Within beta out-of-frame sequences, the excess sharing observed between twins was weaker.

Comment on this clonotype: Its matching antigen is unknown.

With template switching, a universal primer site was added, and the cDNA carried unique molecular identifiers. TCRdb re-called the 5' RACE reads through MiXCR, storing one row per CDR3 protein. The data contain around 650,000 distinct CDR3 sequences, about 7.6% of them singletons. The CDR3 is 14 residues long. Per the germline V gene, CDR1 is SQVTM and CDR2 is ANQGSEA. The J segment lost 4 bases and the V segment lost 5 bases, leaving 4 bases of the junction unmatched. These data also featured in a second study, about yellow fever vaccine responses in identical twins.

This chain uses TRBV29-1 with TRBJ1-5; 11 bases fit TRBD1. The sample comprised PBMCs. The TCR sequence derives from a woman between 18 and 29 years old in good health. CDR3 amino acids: CSVSGTGGNQPQHF. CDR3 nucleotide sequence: TGCAGCGTTAGCGGGACAGGGGGGAATCAGCCCCAGCATTTT.